A single sample gave rise to the 30 T cell receptor beta chains below, sequenced in a study of blood T cell repertoires in COVID-19. The repertoire was sequenced with immunoSEQ multiplex PCR; TCRdb's copy has only in-frame clones and lacks some. The repertoire holds tens of thousands of clones, approximately 80% seen once, with approximately 7% in the top ten. Source material: peripheral blood. The source is a man aged 25 to 40 with COVID-19, enrolled during active disease.

The V and J genes are TRBV5-4 and TRBJ1-1, with D possibly matching TRBD1 (6 bases). In germline, CDR1 is SGHNT, CDR2 YYREEE (reference sequence). CDR3 length equals 15 residues. The ends were cut back, 0 bases at V and 3 bases at J, with 12 bases in the middle. The CDR3 DNA is TGTGCCAGCAGCTTGGGAGGGGGAGTAGACACTGAAGCTTTCTTT. This codes for CASSLGGGVDTEAFF.

The V gene is TRBV4-1, the J gene TRBJ1-4; 7 nucleotides line up with TRBD1. From germline, CDR1 is MGHRA and CDR2 YSYEKL. Unmatched junction bases numbered 3, after V lost 4 bases and J lost 7 bases. The CDR3 has 13 residues. The CDR3: CASSPRQGEKLFF. As DNA, the CDR3 is TGCGCCAGCAGCCCTCGACAGGGTGAAAAACTGTTTTTT.

Only one count was recorded for this clone. The rearrangement joins TRBV21-1 to TRBJ1-4. TRBV21-1 is described as a pseudogene. The CDR3 length is 15 residues. CDR3 protein: CASSVRGGCCEKLFF. The CDR3 nucleotides read TGTGCCAGCAGCGTGAGGGGGGGGTGTTGTGAAAAACTGTTTTTT.

V and J are TRBV19 and TRBJ1-2; maybe TRBD1 (6 bases). The germline V gene has CDR1 LNHDA and CDR2 SQIVND (reference sequence). The CDR3 is made up of 16 amino acids. V was trimmed by 6 bases and J by 6 bases, leaving 23 bases between them. The CDR3 loop reads CASRGGQAGRADGYTF. The CDR3 DNA sequence: TGTGCCAGTAGAGGGGGACAAGCGGGGCGAGCCGATGGCTACACCTTC.

The chain links TRBV6-6 to TRBJ2-3; TRBD2 aligns across 12 bases. The germline gives CDR1 MNHNY, CDR2 SVGAGI (reference sequence). V lost 5 bases and J lost 0; bases outside the gene matches: 6. The CDR3 is made up of 17 amino acids. The CDR3 DNA reads as TGTGCCAGCAGTCACGGGACTAGCGGGTCTAGCACAGATACGCAGTATTTT. Its translation is CASSHGTSGSSTDTQYF.

V is TRBV14 and J is TRBJ1-4, with D hard to call. CDR1 is SGHDN and CDR2 is FVKESK in the germline V gene. The CDR3 runs to 12 residues. Trimming shortened V by 3 bases and J by 4 bases, and 3 bases separated the two germline ends. CDR3 DNA sequence: TGTGCCAGCAGCCACATTAATGAAAAACTGTTTTTT. This translates into CASSHINEKLFF.

This rearrangement joins TRBV30 to TRBJ2-7; TRBD1 is a possible D gene (6 bases). This CDR3 has 14 residues. Trimming took 3 bases from V and 6 from J, leaving 18 bases between them. The V gene's germline CDR1 is GTSNPN and CDR2 SVGIG (reference sequence). The CDR3 spells CAWRGKQGWGEQYF. CDR3 bases: TGTGCCTGGAGGGGCAAACAGGGTTGGGGCGAGCAGTACTTC.

The chain is built from TRBV5-4 and TRBJ2-5; D is possibly TRBD2 (6 bases). V lost 0 bases, J lost 5 bases, and 8 bases lay in between. The CDR3 contains 13 residues. Germline V CDR1 and CDR2: SGHNT, YYREEE (reference sequence). CDR3 residues: CASSLGEAETQYF. The CDR3 nucleotides are TGTGCCAGCAGCTTGGGGGAGGCGGAGACCCAGTACTTC.

Turning to this clone: One end of the junction is discordant with germline, which a read error may explain. The chain recombines TRBV7-7 with TRBJ1-1; 7 bases agree with TRBD1. CDR3 length equals 14 residues. Germline CDR1 is SSHAT and CDR2 is FNYEAQ (reference sequence). CDR3 in DNA: TGTGCTAGCAGCCTTGGACAGGCGAACACTGAAGCTTTCTTT. Amino acid sequence: CASSLGQANTEAFF.

V usage is TRBV2 and J usage is TRBJ2-2; 14 nucleotides align to TRBD2. The length of the CDR3 is 15 residues. The germline gives CDR1 SNHLY, CDR2 FYNNEI. V was pared by 7 bases and J by 6 bases, with 4 bases of the junction left unmatched. Here the CDR3 DNA reads TGTGCCAGCATCGAGGGACTAGCGGGAGCCGGGGAGCTGTTTTTT. It encodes CASIEGLAGAGELFF.

In regard to this clone: Mismatch with germline at one junction end may stem from a read error. This chain uses TRBV3-1 (or the pseudogene TRBV3-2) with TRBJ2-2; 7 bases fit TRBD2. The germline V gene encodes CDR1 LGHDT and CDR2 YNNKEL (reference sequence). This CDR3 is 14 amino acids long. The CDR3 DNA follows: TGTGGCAGCAGCTGGACTAGAGCCACCGGGGAGCTGTTTTTT. This translates into CGSSWTRATGELFF.

The chain combines TRBV7-2 with TRBJ2-7; 10 nucleotides agree with TRBD2. The CDR3 runs 14 residues. Germline loops: CDR1 SGHTA, CDR2 FQGNSA. With 3 bases clipped from V and 5 bases from J, the junction kept 4 bases outside the gene matches. CDR3 DNA: TGTGCCAGCAGCTTTCGAGCGGGAGGGGACGAGCAGTACTTC. This codes for CASSFRAGGDEQYF.

The V and J genes are TRBV14 and TRBJ1-1; a weak D match, TRBD1 (6 bases). V gave up 4 bases and J gave up 3 bases, with 27 bases separating them. Germline V lookup: CDR1 SGHDN, CDR2 FVKESK. CDR3 length equals 19 residues. CDR3 sequence reads: CASSLSVRQDTLWDTEAFF. The CDR3 region has the DNA TGTGCCAGCAGCCTTTCCGTGAGACAGGATACTCTTTGGGACACTGAAGCTTTCTTT. Full variable domain (outside the CDR3, taken from reference TRBV14 and TRBJ1-1): EAGVTQFPSHSVIEKGQTVTLRCDPISGHDNLYWYRRVMGKEIKFLLHFVKESKQDESGMPNNRFLAERTGGTYSTLKVQPAELEDSGVYFCASSLSVRQDTLWDTEAFFGQGTRLTVV.

This clone was seen repeatedly, ten times or more. The same CDR3 is also encoded by other DNA sequences in this sample. This chain links TRBV2 with TRBJ1-5, with D uncertain. The germline CDR1 and CDR2 sequences are SNHLY and FYNNEI. With 3 bases removed from V and 4 bases from J, the gap between germline ends came to 7 bases. This CDR3 has 13 residues. The CDR3, as DNA: TGTGCCAGCAGTGAGATCGGGAATCAGCCCCAGCATTTT. This translates into CASSEIGNQPQHF.

The chain is built from TRBV7-2 and TRBJ1-2; 11 bases are a match to TRBD1. J gave up 2 bases and V 4 bases, and 0 bases lay outside the gene matches. Germline V lookup: CDR1 SGHTA, CDR2 FQGNSA. The CDR3 sequence is 14 residues long. Here the CDR3 reads CASSWTGGNYGYTF. CDR3 in DNA: TGTGCCAGCAGCTGGACAGGGGGCAACTATGGCTACACCTTC.

This chain joins TRBV6-2 or TRBV6-3 and TRBJ2-7, with 9 nucleotides matching TRBD1. The CDR3 spans 14 residues. Germline CDR1 reads MNHEY; CDR2 reads SVGEGT. With V trimmed by 5 bases and J by 5 bases, 7 bases remained unmatched. The CDR3 here is CASSRGQGFDEQYF. In nucleotides, the CDR3 is TGTGCCAGCAGTAGGGGACAGGGTTTCGACGAGCAGTACTTC.

The chain carries TRBV7-9 and TRBJ2-6; D might be TRBD2 (6 bases). V was trimmed by 11 bases and J by 4 bases, leaving 27 bases between them. CDR3 length: 18 residues. CDR1 and CDR2 (germline): SEHNR, FQNEAQ (reference sequence). CDR3 sequence: CAGTTGTLHRRGANVLTF. In DNA, the CDR3 is TGTGCCGGCACCACCGGGACTTTACACCGGAGGGGGGCCAACGTCCTGACTTTC.

The chain couples TRBV28 to TRBJ1-5; 7 positions agree with TRBD1. V lost 5 bases and J lost 4; bases outside the gene matches: 5. This CDR3 comprises 14 residues. Germline CDR1 and CDR2: MDHEN and SYDVKM. The CDR3: CASSTSGGNQPQHF. As DNA, the CDR3 is TGTGCCAGCAGTACCTCAGGGGGAAATCAGCCCCAGCATTTT.

For the CDR3, the DNA is TGTGCCAGCAGTGGGGGGACAGAACAAGAGACCCAGTACTTC. This gives the protein CASSGGTEQETQYF. This chain connects TRBV27 to TRBJ2-5, with TRBD1 as a possible D gene (7 bases). The CDR3 is 14 residues long. The V gene's germline CDR1 is MNHEY and CDR2 SMNVEV (reference sequence). V dropped 5 bases and J dropped 2 bases, with 12 bases sitting between them.

The chain links TRBV9 to TRBJ1-1; D uncertain. Germline lookup yields CDR1 SGDLS and CDR2 YYNGEE. This CDR3 region has 13 residues. The germline V and J ends were trimmed by 3 bases and 4 bases, with 10 bases remaining between them. The chain's CDR3 is CASSGHEPTEAFF. CDR3 DNA: TGTGCCAGCAGCGGACACGAACCCACTGAAGCTTTCTTT. Looking up the rest from reference TRBV9 and TRBJ1-1 gives the full variable domain: DSGVTQTPKHLITATGQRVTLRCSPRSGDLSVYWYQQSLDQGLQFLIQYYNGEERAKGNILERFSAQQFPDLHSELNLSSLELGDSALYFCASSGHEPTEAFFGQGTRLTVV.

V is TRBV7-2 and J is TRBJ1-2; a weak D match, TRBD1 (5 bases). V lost 1 base to trimming and J lost 2 bases, with 8 bases between them. Per germline, CDR1 SGHTA and CDR2 FQGNSA. The CDR3 extends over 14 amino acids. The CDR3 DNA sequence: TGTGCCAGCAGCTTAGATGGGGGGAACTATGGCTACACCTTC. It translates to CASSLDGGNYGYTF.

This chain links TRBV6-5 with TRBJ1-2; 10 bases map to TRBD1. This CDR3 spans 15 amino acids. Germline V CDR1 and CDR2: MNHEY, SVGAGI. The V segment lost 6 bases and the J segment 2 bases; nucleotides outside the gene matches: 6. The CDR3 DNA follows: TGTGCCAGCAGAACACCGGGACAGGGGAACTATGGCTACACCTTC. Its translation: CASRTPGQGNYGYTF.

The J gene is TRBJ2-7, the V gene TRBV6-5, with 9 bases aligning to TRBD1. The CDR3 sequence is 15 residues long. Germline-derived CDR1 and CDR2 are MNHEY and SVGAGI. The J segment lost 5 bases and the V segment lost 4 bases, leaving 9 bases of the junction unmatched. CDR3 protein: CASSSAGTGTHEQYF. The CDR3 bases are TGTGCCAGCAGTTCGGCCGGGACAGGGACCCACGAGCAGTACTTC.

This chain connects TRBV5-1 to TRBJ2-1, with TRBD1 matching over 8 bases. V was pared by 0 bases and J by 7 bases, with 9 bases of the junction left unmatched. The germline CDR1 and CDR2 sequences are SGHRS and YFSETQ. The CDR3 extends over 16 amino acids. DNA for the CDR3: TGCGCCAGCAGCTTGGTCGGACAGGGTTTTGGAAATGAGCAGTTCTTC. It encodes CASSLVGQGFGNEQFF.

This clone was recorded once. J is TRBJ2-3 and V is TRBV7-2; 15 nucleotides agree with TRBD2. Per germline, CDR1 SGHTA and CDR2 FQGNSA. The V gene end was trimmed by 1 base and the J gene end by 2 bases; junction bases not matched to a gene: 7. The CDR3 runs 19 residues. The CDR3 is CASSLDPGLAGGTTDTQYF. The CDR3 coding sequence is TGTGCCAGCAGCTTAGACCCGGGACTAGCGGGAGGTACCACAGATACGCAGTATTTT.

V is TRBV2 and J is TRBJ2-3; perhaps TRBD2 as D (5 bases). This CDR3 contains 14 residues. V was pared by 2 bases and J by 0 bases, with 6 bases between. Per germline, CDR1 SNHLY and CDR2 FYNNEI. CDR3 sequence (DNA): TGTGCCAGCAGTGAACTAGCTAGCACAGATACGCAGTATTTT. It specifies CASSELASTDTQYF.

The chain recombines TRBV6-5 with TRBJ1-6; D is ambiguous. V was shortened by 2 bases and J by 5 bases, with 10 bases between the two germline ends. Germline CDR1 and CDR2: MNHEY and SVGAGI. The CDR3 runs 15 residues. The chain's CDR3 is CASSYGRLDNSPLHF. The DNA of the CDR3 is TGTGCCAGCAGTTACGGGAGGCTCGATAATTCACCCCTCCACTTT.

The chain recombines TRBV28 with TRBJ2-5, with D maybe TRBD2 (6 bases). The CDR3 has 15 residues. The germline V gene has CDR1 MDHEN and CDR2 SYDVKM. V was shortened by 8 bases and J by 2 bases, with 18 bases between the two germline ends. The chain's CDR3 is CASSTWGRSQETQYF. CDR3 nucleotide sequence: TGTGCCAGCTCAACATGGGGGAGGAGTCAAGAGACCCAGTACTTC.

This chain connects TRBV6-5 to TRBJ1-1; no reliable D call. V lost 6 bases to trimming and J lost 6 bases, with 8 bases between them. CDR1 and CDR2 (germline): MNHEY, SVGAGI. The CDR3 is made up of 11 amino acids. For the CDR3, the DNA is TGTGCCAGCAGCTCCGGAGCTGAAGCTTTCTTT. It encodes CASSSGAEAFF.

This clone showed up just once. This sequence joins TRBV5-4 and TRBJ1-6; D is possibly TRBD1 (5 bases). Deletions cut 4 bases from V and 7 bases from J, with 18 bases between. The CDR3 has 16 residues. From germline, CDR1 is SGHNT and CDR2 YYREEE (reference sequence). In DNA form, the CDR3 reads TGTGCCAGCAGCGTCCCCGCGGGACGGCAGAATTCACCCCTCCACTTT. Its translation: CASSVPAGRQNSPLHF.